This T cell receptor (beta chain) was sequenced during a study of response to subunit inactivated influenza vaccine (dated by TCRdb to 2016 to 2019). Notes on the research overall: Deep quantitative T cell receptor repertoire profiling was used in the study to track responses to a trivalent subunit inactivated influenza vaccine.

As concerns this clonotype: Its antigen remains undetermined. No clone much larger than this one lies a single base away; base qualities are absent.

The full study reports these points: It was suggested by the authors that each seasonal influenza vaccination may recruit only a limited number of new T cells.

Libraries were built with RT-PCR. The run used an Illumina HiSeq 2500. The raw public reads went through TCRdb reprocessing: fastp at Q25, MiXCR clone calling, in-frame beta chains kept. Rows are combined by CDR3 protein, so each entry shows the most common genes and DNA. A total of approximately 500,000 distinct CDR3 sequences appear in this sample, around a quarter of them only once. The top ten constitute around 2.8% of the sample. CDR1 and CDR2, per the germline V gene, are MDHEN and SYDVKM. Deletion took 5 bases off V and 7 bases off J, with a span of 18 bases between the germline ends. The CDR3 covers 15 residues, taking in both the cysteine and the phenylalanine. The only DNA kept is the CDR3, 45 bases in frame from the first base. This sample also appeared in a second study, on T cells expressing NK-cell markers. As noted in the second study: The TCR beta cDNA libraries were made using 5'RACE template switching, a step that added both a universal primer site and unique molecular identifiers. Seven or eight donors provided sorted CD3+CD56+NKG2C+, CD3+CD56+NKG2C- and CD3+CD56-NKG2C+ T-cell subsets, whose TCR beta-chain repertoires were profiled. Seven of the eight sequenced donors were HCMV-seropositive and one was HCMV-seronegative. In several experiments an anti-gammadeltaTCR antibody was added to restrict sorting to alphabetaTCR-expressing T cells. In roughly six donors, the dominant CD3+CD56+NKG2C+ clonotypes ranked among the top 10 CD8+ clonotypes, making up about 1.0-7.5% of CD8+ T cells. Those dominant clonotypes were again the most abundant among CD3+CD56-NKG2C+ cells in a handful of donors, at about 25-60.1%. Whether the expanded NKG2C-expressing T cell clones were specific for HCMV antigens was left unclear. The study sequenced eight donors, all healthy volunteers chosen at random: three men and five women. HCMV-specific IgG was detected in serum with a commercial ELISA kit to determine HCMV serostatus. Peripheral blood mononuclear cells were isolated from blood by Ficoll density gradient centrifugation. Magnetic immunoseparation with Miltenyi isolation kits was used to isolate CD4+ and CD8+ T cells from PBMC. Synthesis of cDNA was primed from the TCR beta constant segment and was followed by two consecutive PCR amplification steps. Illumina HiSeq 2000/2500, MiSeq or NextSeq was used to sequence libraries as 2 x 150 bp reads. MIGEC handled demultiplexing of the reads and grouping by UMI, while MiTCR was used to assemble and quantify clonotypes. To exclude erroneous sequences, any TCR cDNA sequence not supported by at least two reads was discarded. The tcR package was used for downstream repertoire analysis, and clonotypes were matched across fractions by CDR3 nucleotide sequence plus V segment. VDJmatch was used to annotate antigen specificity against VDJdb, with one amino acid substitution in CDR3 allowed.

The chain is made from TRBV28 and TRBJ1-5; the D gene is perhaps TRBD1, from 5 matching bases. This clonotype was obtained from a man aged 45-65 years who received an inactivated influenza vaccine. Donor details come from another sample of the same person, matched by shared clones. The specimen was CD4+ T cells sorted from PBMCs, collected less than 13 days after vaccination. The DNA is TGTGCCAGCAGTCTAATTGGACATGGAGGACAGCCCCAGCATTTT. The encoded protein is CASSLIGHGGQPQHF.